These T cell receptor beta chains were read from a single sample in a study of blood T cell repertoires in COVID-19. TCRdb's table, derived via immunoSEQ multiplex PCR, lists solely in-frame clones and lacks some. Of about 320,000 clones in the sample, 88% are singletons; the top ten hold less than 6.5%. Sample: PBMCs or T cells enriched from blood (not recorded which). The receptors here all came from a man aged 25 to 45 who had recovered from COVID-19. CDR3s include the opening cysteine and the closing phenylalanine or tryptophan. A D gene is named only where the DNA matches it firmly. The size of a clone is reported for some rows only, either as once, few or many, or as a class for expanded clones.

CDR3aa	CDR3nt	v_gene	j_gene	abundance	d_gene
CASSQGQGTYEQYF	TGCGCCAGCAGCCAAGGGCAGGGAACCTACGAGCAGTACTTC	TRBV4-1	TRBJ2-7	.	.
CASSIITPGTEAFF	TGTGCCAGCAGCATCATAACCCCCGGGACTGAAGCTTTCTTT	TRBV7-8	TRBJ1-1	few	.
CASSISRQTEAFF	TGTGCCAGTAGTATCTCCAGGCAGACTGAAGCTTTCTTT	TRBV19	TRBJ1-1	.	.
CASQTGVRNSPLHF	TGTGCCAGCCAAACAGGGGTAAGGAATTCACCCCTCCACTTT	TRBV2	TRBJ1-6	.	TRBD1
CASSQPGQGYEQYF	TGTGCCAGCAGCCAACCGGGACAGGGCTACGAGCAGTACTTC	TRBV6-5	TRBJ2-7	few	TRBD1
CASSQDQGQNTEAFF	TGTGCCAGCAGCCAAGATCAAGGACAGAACACTGAAGCTTTCTTT	TRBV4-2	TRBJ1-1	.	.
CASSMRRVNNSPLHF	TGTGCCAGTAGTATGAGGCGCGTTAATAATTCACCCCTCCACTTT	TRBV19	TRBJ1-6	.	.
CASSPGLGLADTQYF	TGTGCCAGCAGCCCCGGACTAGGGCTGGCAGATACGCAGTATTTT	TRBV4-2	TRBJ2-3	.	TRBD2
CASSVAPRGTDNSPLHF	TGTGCCAGCAGCGTAGCCCCCAGGGGGACGGATAATTCACCCCTCCACTTT	TRBV9	TRBJ1-6	.	TRBD1
CASSPRDRGHTEAFF	TGTGCCAGCAGCCCTCGGGACAGGGGACACACTGAAGCTTTCTTT	TRBV3-1/TRBV3-2	TRBJ1-1	.	TRBD1
CASSIGLAGSLSGANVLTF	TGTGCCAGTAGTATAGGACTAGCGGGGTCACTCTCTGGGGCCAACGTCCTGACTTTC	TRBV19	TRBJ2-6	.	TRBD2
CASSYRTGGQGSYEQYF	TGTGCCAGCAGCTACCGGACAGGAGGCCAGGGGTCTTACGAGCAGTACTTC	TRBV5-5	TRBJ2-7	.	TRBD1
CASSGMREGYGYTF	TGTGCCAGCAGTGGTATGAGGGAGGGCTATGGCTACACCTTC	TRBV2	TRBJ1-2	.	.
CASRLDGSGYGYTF	TGTGCCAGCAGGCTTGATGGGAGTGGGTATGGCTACACCTTC	TRBV27	TRBJ1-2	.	.
CASSFLAGGVYEQYF	TGTGCCAGCAGTTTCCTAGCGGGGGGGGTGTACGAGCAGTACTTC	TRBV28	TRBJ2-7	.	TRBD2
CASSKVQGRADTQYF	TGTGCCAGCAGCAAAGTCCAAGGGAGGGCAGATACGCAGTATTTT	TRBV21-1	TRBJ2-3	.	.
CASSVGLAGGGTGELFF	TGTGCCAGCAGTGTGGGACTAGCGGGGGGCGGGACCGGGGAGCTGTTTTTT	TRBV6-1	TRBJ2-2	.	TRBD2
CASRGTSGGEASYEQYF	TGCGCCAGCAGAGGGACTAGCGGGGGGGAGGCCAGCTACGAGCAGTACTTC	TRBV10-1	TRBJ2-7	.	TRBD2
CATSRDLASSYNEQFF	TGTGCCACCAGCAGAGATCTGGCCAGCTCCTACAATGAGCAGTTCTTC	TRBV15	TRBJ2-1	.	.
CASSVTGRGPYNSPLHF	TGTGCCAGCAGCGTTACGGGTCGCGGCCCCTATAATTCACCCCTCCACTTT	TRBV7-9	TRBJ1-6	.	.
CASRTRQETQYF	TGTGCCAGCAGGACACGTCAAGAGACCCAGTACTTC	TRBV7-9	TRBJ2-5	.	.
CASSRGLAGSTGELFF	TGTGCCAGCAGCCGGGGACTAGCGGGATCCACCGGGGAGCTGTTTTTT	TRBV5-8	TRBJ2-2	few	TRBD2
CASSLEPSEQFF	TGTGCCAGCAGTTTAGAGCCTTCCGAGCAGTTCTTC	TRBV28	TRBJ2-1	.	.
CASSPGGGGNTDTQYF	TGTGCCAGCTCCCCCGGGGGCGGGGGAAACACAGATACGCAGTATTTT	TRBV18	TRBJ2-3	.	.
CASSDTNSPRGAFF	TGCGCCAGCAGTGATACGAACAGTCCTCGGGGAGCTTTCTTT	TRBV10-1	TRBJ1-1	.	.
CASSDQGQGYESSTDTQYF	TGTGCCAGCAGCGATCAGGGACAGGGTTACGAATCTAGCACAGATACGCAGTATTTT	TRBV7-9	TRBJ2-3	.	TRBD1
CASSQDRYNTEAFF	TGTGCCAGCAGCCAAGACAGGTACAACACTGAAGCTTTCTTT	TRBV4-2	TRBJ1-1	.	.
CASSVEGMAGNTIYF	TGTGCCAGCAGCGTAGAGGGGATGGCTGGAAACACCATATATTTT	TRBV9	TRBJ1-3	.	.
CASSLGTGSYEQYF	TGTGCCAGCAGCTTAGGTACAGGTTCCTACGAGCAGTACTTC	TRBV7-9	TRBJ2-7	.	.
CASSLDEVLGGALVGKNTEAFF	TGTGCCAGCAGCCTGGATGAGGTGCTTGGGGGGGCGCTCGTGGGGAAGAACACTGAAGCTTTCTTT	TRBV3-1/TRBV3-2	TRBJ1-1	.	.
CASSQDTQGQNIQYF	TGTGCCAGCAGCCAAGACACGCAGGGTCAAAACATTCAGTACTTC	TRBV3-1/TRBV3-2	TRBJ2-4	.	.
CASSFDRPGGYTF	TGTGCCAGCAGTTTCGACAGGCCGGGTGGCTACACCTTC	TRBV6-6	TRBJ1-2	.	.
CATSQGSYNSPLHF	TGTGCCACCTCACAGGGCTCCTATAATTCACCCCTCCACTTT	TRBV5-8	TRBJ1-6	.	.
CASSQPRTRTYNEQFF	TGTGCCAGCAGCCAGCCAAGGACTAGAACCTACAATGAGCAGTTCTTC	TRBV4-2	TRBJ2-1	.	TRBD2
CASSRTSGSSYEQYF	TGTGCCAGCTCTCGGACTAGCGGGAGCTCCTACGAGCAGTACTTC	TRBV6-6	TRBJ2-7	.	TRBD2
CASSLERGMPTGTQYF	TGTGCCAGCAGCTTAGAACGGGGGATGCCAACGGGGACCCAGTACTTC	TRBV11-2	TRBJ2-5	.	.
CASSLPPVGRPQHF	TGTGCCAGCAGTTTACCTCCCGTGGGGAGGCCCCAGCATTTT	TRBV28	TRBJ1-5	once	.
CASSADRSTGELFF	TGTGCCAGCAGCGCGGACAGGAGCACCGGGGAGCTGTTTTTT	TRBV9	TRBJ2-2	.	TRBD1
CAITRVAGGYEQFF	TGTGCCATCACGAGGGTGGCGGGGGGTTATGAGCAGTTCTTC	TRBV10-3	TRBJ2-1	.	TRBD2
CASSLGLSYGGGAYNEQFF	TGTGCCAGCAGCTTAGGGCTTAGCTACGGCGGGGGGGCTTACAATGAGCAGTTCTTC	TRBV7-9	TRBJ2-1	.	TRBD2
CASSVAGPGTGRSDTIYF	TGTGCCAGCAGCGTAGCTGGGCCCGGGACAGGGAGGAGTGACACCATATATTTT	TRBV9	TRBJ1-3	.	TRBD1
CARSYVGDRSSYEQYF	TGTGCCAGAAGCTACGTTGGGGACAGGAGCTCCTACGAGCAGTACTTC	TRBV2	TRBJ2-7	.	TRBD1